The clone carrying this T cell receptor beta chain appeared many times. The source of the sample is a study of neurological immune-mediated disorders. TCRdb re-called the 5' RACE reads through MiXCR, storing one row per CDR3 protein. This table holds fewer than 60,000 distinct CDR3 sequences, roughly 13% found once. Noted time point: longitudinal time-point 2. The CDR3 consists of 12 residues. Trimming left V 3 bases short and J 5 bases short, with 10 bases between. Germline-derived CDR1 and CDR2 are SQVTM and ANQGSEA. This TCR came from a male donor with HTLV-1-associated myelopathy (HAM/TSP). Specimen: PBMCs. V and J are TRBV29-1 and TRBJ2-5; D may correspond to TRBD1 or TRBD2 (5 bases each). The CDR3 nucleotides are TGCAGCGTTGACGAGGGGAGCGAGACCCAGTACTTC. Translating it yields CSVDEGSETQYF.